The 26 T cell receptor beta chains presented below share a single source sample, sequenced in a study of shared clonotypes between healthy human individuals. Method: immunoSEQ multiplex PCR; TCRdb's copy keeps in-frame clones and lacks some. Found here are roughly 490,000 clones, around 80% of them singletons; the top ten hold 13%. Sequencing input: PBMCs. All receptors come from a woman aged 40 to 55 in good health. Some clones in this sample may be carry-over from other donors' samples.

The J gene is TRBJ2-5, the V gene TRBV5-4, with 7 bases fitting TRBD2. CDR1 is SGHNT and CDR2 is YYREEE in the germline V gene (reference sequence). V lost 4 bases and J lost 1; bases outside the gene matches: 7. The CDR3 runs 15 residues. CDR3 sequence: CASSRAGSSQETQYF. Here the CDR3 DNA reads TGTGCCAGCAGCAGAGCGGGATCTTCCCAAGAGACCCAGTACTTC.

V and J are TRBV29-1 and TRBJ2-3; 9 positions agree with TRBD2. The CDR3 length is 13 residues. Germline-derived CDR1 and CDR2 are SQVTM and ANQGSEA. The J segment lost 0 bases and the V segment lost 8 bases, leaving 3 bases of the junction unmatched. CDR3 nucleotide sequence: TGCAGCTCAGGGACTAGCAGCACAGATACGCAGTATTTT. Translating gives CSSGTSSTDTQYF.

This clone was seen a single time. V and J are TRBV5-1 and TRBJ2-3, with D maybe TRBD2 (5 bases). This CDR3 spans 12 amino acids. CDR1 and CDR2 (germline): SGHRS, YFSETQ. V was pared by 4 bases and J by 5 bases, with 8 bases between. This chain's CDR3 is CASSPRGDTQYF. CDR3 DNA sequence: TGCGCCAGCAGCCCCCGGGGAGATACGCAGTATTTT.

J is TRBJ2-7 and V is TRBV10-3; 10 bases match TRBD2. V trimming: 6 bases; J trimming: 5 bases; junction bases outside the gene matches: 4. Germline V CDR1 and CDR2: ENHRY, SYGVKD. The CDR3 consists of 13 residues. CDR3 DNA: TGTGCCATCAGCCTAGCGGGAGAAGACGAGCAGTACTTC. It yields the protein CAISLAGEDEQYF.

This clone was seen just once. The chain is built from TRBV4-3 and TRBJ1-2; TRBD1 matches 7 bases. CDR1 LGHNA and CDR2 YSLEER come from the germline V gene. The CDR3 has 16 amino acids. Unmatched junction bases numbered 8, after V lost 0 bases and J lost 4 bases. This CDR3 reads CASSQEGDRVTYGYTF. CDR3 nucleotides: TGCGCCAGCAGCCAAGAGGGAGACAGGGTGACCTATGGCTACACCTTC.

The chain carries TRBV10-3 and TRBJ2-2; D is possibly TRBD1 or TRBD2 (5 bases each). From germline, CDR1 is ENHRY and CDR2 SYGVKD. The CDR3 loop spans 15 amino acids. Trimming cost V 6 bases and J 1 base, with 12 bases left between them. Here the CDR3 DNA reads TGTGCCATCAGGACCGGGACCTTGAACACCGGGGAGCTGTTTTTT. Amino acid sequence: CAIRTGTLNTGELFF.

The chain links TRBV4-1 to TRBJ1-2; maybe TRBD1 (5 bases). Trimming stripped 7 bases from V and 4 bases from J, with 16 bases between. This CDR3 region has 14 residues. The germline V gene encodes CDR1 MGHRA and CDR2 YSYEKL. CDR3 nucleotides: TGCGCCAGCACCCGGCGGGGGGGTTCCTATGGCTACACCTTC. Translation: CASTRRGGSYGYTF.

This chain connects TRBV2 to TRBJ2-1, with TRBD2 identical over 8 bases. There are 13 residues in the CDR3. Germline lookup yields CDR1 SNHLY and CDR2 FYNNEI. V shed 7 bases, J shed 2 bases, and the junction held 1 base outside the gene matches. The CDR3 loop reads CASTGGTYNEQFF. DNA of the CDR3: TGTGCCAGCACGGGAGGGACCTACAATGAGCAGTTCTTC. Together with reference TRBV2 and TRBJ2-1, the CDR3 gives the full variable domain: EPEVTQTPSHQVTQMGQEVILRCVPISNHLYFYWYRQILGQKVEFLVSFYNNEISEKSEIFDDQFSVERPDGSNFTLKIRSTKLEDSAMYFCASTGGTYNEQFFGPGTRLTVL.

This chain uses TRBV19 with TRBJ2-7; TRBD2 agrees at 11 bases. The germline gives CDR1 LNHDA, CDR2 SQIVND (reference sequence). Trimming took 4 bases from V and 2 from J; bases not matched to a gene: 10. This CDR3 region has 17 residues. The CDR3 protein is CASSTPRTSGRTYEQYF. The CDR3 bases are TGTGCCAGTAGTACCCCCAGGACTAGCGGGCGTACCTACGAGCAGTACTTC.

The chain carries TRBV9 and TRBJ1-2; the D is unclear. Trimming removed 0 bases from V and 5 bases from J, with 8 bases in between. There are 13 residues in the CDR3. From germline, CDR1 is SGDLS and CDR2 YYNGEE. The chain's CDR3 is CASSVGQAYGYTF. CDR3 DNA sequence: TGTGCCAGCAGCGTAGGACAAGCATATGGCTACACCTTC.

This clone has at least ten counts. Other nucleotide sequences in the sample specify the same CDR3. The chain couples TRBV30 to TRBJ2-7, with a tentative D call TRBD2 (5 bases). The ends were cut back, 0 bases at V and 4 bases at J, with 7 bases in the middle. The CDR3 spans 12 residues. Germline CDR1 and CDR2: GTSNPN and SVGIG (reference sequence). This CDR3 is CAWSVLDYEQYF. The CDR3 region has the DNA TGTGCCTGGAGTGTACTAGATTACGAGCAGTACTTC.

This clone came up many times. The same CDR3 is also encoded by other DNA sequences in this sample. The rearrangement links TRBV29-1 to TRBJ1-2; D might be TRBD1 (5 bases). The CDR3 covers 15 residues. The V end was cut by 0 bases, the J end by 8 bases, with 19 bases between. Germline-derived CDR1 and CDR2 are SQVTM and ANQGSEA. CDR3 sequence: CSVEEWQGVVGGYTF. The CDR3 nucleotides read TGCAGCGTTGAAGAGTGGCAAGGGGTTGTAGGGGGCTACACCTTC.

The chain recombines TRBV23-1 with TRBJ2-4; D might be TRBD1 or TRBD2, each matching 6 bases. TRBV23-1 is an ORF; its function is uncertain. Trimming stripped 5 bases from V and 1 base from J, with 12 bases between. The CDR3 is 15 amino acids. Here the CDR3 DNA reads TGCGCCAGCAGTTTAACAGGGAGGGCCAAAAACATTCAGTACTTC. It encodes CASSLTGRAKNIQYF.

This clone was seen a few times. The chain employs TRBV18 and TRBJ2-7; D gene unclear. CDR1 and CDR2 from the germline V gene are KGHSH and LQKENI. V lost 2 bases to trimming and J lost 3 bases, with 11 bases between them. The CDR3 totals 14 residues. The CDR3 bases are TGTGCCAGCTCACCAACCGGAAAGGACTACGAGCAGTACTTC. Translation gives CASSPTGKDYEQYF.

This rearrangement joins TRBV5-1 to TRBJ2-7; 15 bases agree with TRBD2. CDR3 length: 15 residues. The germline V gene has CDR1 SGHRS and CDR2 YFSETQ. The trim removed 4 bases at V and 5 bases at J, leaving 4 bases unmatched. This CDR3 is CASSRTSGRVNEQYF. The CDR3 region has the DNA TGCGCCAGCAGCCGGACTAGCGGGAGGGTCAACGAGCAGTACTTC.

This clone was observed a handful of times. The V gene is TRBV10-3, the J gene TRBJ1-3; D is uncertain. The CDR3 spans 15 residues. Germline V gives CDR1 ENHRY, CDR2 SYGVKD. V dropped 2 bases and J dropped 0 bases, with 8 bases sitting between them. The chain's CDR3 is CAISEGPISGNTIYF. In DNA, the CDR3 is TGTGCCATCAGTGAGGGCCCCATCTCTGGAAACACCATATATTTT.

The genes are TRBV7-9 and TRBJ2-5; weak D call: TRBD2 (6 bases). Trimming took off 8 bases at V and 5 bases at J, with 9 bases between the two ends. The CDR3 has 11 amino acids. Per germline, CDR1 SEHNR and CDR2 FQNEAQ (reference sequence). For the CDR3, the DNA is TGTGCCAGCGGAGGGTTCGAGACCCAGTACTTC. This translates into CASGGFETQYF.

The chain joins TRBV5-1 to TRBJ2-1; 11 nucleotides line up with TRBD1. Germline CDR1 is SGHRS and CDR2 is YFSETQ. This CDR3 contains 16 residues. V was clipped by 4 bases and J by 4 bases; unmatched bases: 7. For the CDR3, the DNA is TGCGCCAGCAGCGAAGCCGGGACAGGGGGTTACAATGAGCAGTTCTTC. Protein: CASSEAGTGGYNEQFF.

The CDR3 loop is CASSLASGRGSDTQYF. The CDR3 DNA is TGTGCCAGCAGCCTAGCTAGCGGGAGAGGTTCAGATACGCAGTATTTT. The rearrangement links TRBV27 to TRBJ2-3; TRBD2 matches 10 bases. Germline CDR1 is MNHEY and CDR2 is SMNVEV (reference sequence). The CDR3 totals 16 residues. V lost 6 bases, J lost 4 bases, and 10 bases stayed unmatched.

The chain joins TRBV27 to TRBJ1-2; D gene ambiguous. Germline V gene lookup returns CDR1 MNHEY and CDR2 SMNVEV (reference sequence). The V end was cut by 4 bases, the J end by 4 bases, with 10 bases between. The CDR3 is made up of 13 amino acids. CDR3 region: CASSSAESYGYTF. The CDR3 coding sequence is TGTGCCAGCAGTTCCGCGGAGTCCTATGGCTACACCTTC.

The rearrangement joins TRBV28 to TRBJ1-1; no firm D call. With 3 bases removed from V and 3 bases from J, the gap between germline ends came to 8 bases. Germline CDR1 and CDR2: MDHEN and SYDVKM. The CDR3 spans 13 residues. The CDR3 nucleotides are TGTGCCAGCAGTTTTGAGGGAGACACTGAAGCTTTCTTT. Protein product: CASSFEGDTEAFF.

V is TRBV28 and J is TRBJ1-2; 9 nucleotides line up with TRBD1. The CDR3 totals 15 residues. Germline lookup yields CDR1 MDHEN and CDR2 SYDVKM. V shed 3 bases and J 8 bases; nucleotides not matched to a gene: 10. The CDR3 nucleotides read TGTGCCAGCAGTTTTTCCGGGACAGGGATTTGGGGCTACACCTTC. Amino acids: CASSFSGTGIWGYTF.

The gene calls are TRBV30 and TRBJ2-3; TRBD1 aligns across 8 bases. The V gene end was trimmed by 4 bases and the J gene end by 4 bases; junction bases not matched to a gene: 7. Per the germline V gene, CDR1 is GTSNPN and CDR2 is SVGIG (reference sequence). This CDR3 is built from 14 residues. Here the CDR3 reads CAWIRTGYSDTQYF. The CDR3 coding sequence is TGTGCCTGGATACGGACAGGGTATTCAGATACGCAGTATTTT.

The CDR3 here is CASSVVHQGVEQFF. Here the CDR3 DNA reads TGTGCCAGCAGCGTAGTGCACCAGGGGGTCGAGCAGTTCTTC. The rearrangement uses TRBV9 and TRBJ2-1; TRBD1 matches 7 bases. Germline V CDR1 and CDR2: SGDLS, YYNGEE. The CDR3 contains 14 residues. V shed 0 bases, J shed 10 bases, and the junction held 7 bases outside the gene matches.

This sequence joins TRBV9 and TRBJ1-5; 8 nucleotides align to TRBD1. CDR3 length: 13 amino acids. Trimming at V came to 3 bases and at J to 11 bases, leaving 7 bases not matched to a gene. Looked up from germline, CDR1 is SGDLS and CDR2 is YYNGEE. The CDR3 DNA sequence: TGTGCCAGCAGCGCGACAGGGGTAGAGGCCCAGCATTTT. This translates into CASSATGVEAQHF.

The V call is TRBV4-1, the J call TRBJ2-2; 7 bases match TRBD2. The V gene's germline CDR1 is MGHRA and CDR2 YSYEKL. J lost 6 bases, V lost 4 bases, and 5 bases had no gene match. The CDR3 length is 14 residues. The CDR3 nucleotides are TGCGCCAGCAGCCCAGCGGGGAGTCCCGGGGAGCTGTTTTTT. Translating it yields CASSPAGSPGELFF.